This TCR beta chain was captured by sequencing in a study of regulatory T cells in long-lasting Graves disease (dated by TCRdb to the early 2020s). Study-level background: Persistent Graves' disease meant more than 5 years of antithyroid drug treatment with TSH receptor autoantibodies that stayed positive. Peripheral blood TCR sequencing and RNA sequencing compared persistent Graves' disease patients with newly diagnosed Graves' disease patients. The study was registered as a clinical trial and conducted in China. A total of roughly 33 samples were covered by TCR sequencing, comprising about 13 persistent and approximately 20 newly diagnosed Graves' disease patients. Persistent Graves' disease patients in the clinical cohort had taken antithyroid drugs for about 10.3 years on average.

The time point label here, explained by the study, means: persistent/refractory GD, antithyroid drugs over 5 years with positive TRAb. RNA was extracted from PBMCs in TRIzol for both TCR sequencing and RNA sequencing. Graves' disease was diagnosed according to American Thyroid Association guidelines. Recruitment of patients was carried out at an endocrinology department in Xi'an, China. Each patient gave around 9 milliliters of peripheral blood, collected in an EDTA anticoagulant tube. Ficoll Paque Plus density gradient separation was used to isolate PBMCs, and no further T cell sorting was performed. An Agilent 2100 Bioanalyzer and agarose gel were used to assess RNA quality, and a NanoDrop 2000 was used to measure RNA concentration. The CDR3, from cysteine to phenylalanine, totals 13 residues. Only the CDR3 part of the read is kept: 39 bases, read in frame from the first base. The V end loses 3 bases and the J end loses 6 bases, and a stretch of 13 bases separates them. From the germline V gene, CDR1 is SGDLS and CDR2 is YYNGEE.

This clonotype was counted only a few times. Its specific antigen is unknown. Base qualities are not at hand, and no much larger clone is one base apart. On the study overall, not on this receptor specifically: The authors acknowledged the small sample size as a limitation that may reduce accuracy. Peripheral blood alone was examined, since thyroid tissue, which constituted the primary lesion, could not be accessed. Preferential use of TRBV28, TRBJ1-2 and TRBJ2-5 was observed in persistent disease, whereas TRBV20-1 and TRBJ2-1 were favored in newly diagnosed disease. Compared with newly diagnosed patients, persistent Graves' disease patients had lower TCR Shannon entropy and fewer highly expanded clones, which suggests clonal expansion. Sequencing and analysis were limited to the TCR beta chain. Persistent patients shared more public clonotypes among themselves (2,741) than newly diagnosed patients did (approximately 900).

The library relied on multiplex PCR. The reads were generated on an Illumina HiSeq 4000. iRepertoire HTBI primers and Arm-PCR amplification of CDR3 regions were used to construct TCR beta libraries. Before sequencing, the PCR products underwent gel purification. Turning to the authors' computational methods: Gene usage analysis of CDR3 amino acid clonotypes relied on the roughly 58 TRBV and 12 to 15 TRBJ segments identified across samples. Filtered high-quality paired reads were merged into contigs using COPE and FqMerger. BLAST was used to align contigs to IMGT TRBV, TRBD and TRBJ reference genes, and CDR3 was defined according to IMGT. Clonotypes above 0.1% frequency were classified as highly expanded clones. Shannon entropy served as the measure of repertoire diversity, while the Gini coefficient captured V-J evenness. Clonotypes shared by more than one individual were considered public. In TCRdb, the public reads were trimmed at Q25 with fastp and aligned with MiXCR, with productive beta chains retained. Rows with a matching CDR3 protein are joined into one entry that keeps the most common DNA and genes. The V and J calls follow TCRdb's processing rather than the paper's. Within this sample are some 370,000 distinct CDR3 sequences, with 23% of them counted one time only. The ten largest account for roughly a quarter of the sample.

The origin of this receptor is a woman between 40 and 50 years old with Graves disease. Donor details come from another sample of the same person, matched by shared clones. Rearrangement joined TRBV9 to TRBJ2-7; the D gene is possibly TRBD2, with 7 bases matching. Sequenced material: peripheral blood mononuclear cells (PBMCs), taken when the disease was refractory, from a patient treated with antithyroid drugs. The DNA is as follows: TGTGCCAGCAGCGGGGGGGGCAGGGGCGAGCAGTACTTC. Translated, it gives CASSGGGRGEQYF.